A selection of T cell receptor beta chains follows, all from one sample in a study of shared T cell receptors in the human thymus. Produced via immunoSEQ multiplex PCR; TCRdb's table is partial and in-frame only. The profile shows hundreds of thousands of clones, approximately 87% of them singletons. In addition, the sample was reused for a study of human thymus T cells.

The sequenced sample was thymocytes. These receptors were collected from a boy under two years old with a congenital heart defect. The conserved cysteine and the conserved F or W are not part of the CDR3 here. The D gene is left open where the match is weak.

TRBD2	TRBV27	ASSLYTSGTLTDTQY
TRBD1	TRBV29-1	SVEPGGPQETQY
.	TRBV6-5	ASWDGRMGTDTQY
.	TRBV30	AWSGRGDGYT
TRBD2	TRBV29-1	SVEEGGAGGRREGGDNEQF
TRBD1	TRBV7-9	ASSKDRGSYEQY
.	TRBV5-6	ASSLAPVARQY
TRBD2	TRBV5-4	ASSGLAGRWQETQY
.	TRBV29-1	SVFRLGGETQY
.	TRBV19	ASSIARASTDTQY
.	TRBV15	ATSRGAPTGFSGGPYGYT
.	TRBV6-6	ASSSAWETVGQPQH